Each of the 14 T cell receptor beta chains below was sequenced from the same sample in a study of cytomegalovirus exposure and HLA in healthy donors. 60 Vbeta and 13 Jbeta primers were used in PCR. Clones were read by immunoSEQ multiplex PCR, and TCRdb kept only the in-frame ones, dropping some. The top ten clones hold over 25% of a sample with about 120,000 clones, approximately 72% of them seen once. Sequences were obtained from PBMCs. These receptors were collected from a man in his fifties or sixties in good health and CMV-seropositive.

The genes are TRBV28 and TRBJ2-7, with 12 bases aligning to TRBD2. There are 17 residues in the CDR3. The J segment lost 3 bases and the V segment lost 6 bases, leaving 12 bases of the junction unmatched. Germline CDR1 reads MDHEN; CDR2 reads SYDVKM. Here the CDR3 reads CASRGLAGLNDYYEQYF. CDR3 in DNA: TGTGCCAGCAGGGGACTAGCGGGTTTGAATGATTACTACGAGCAGTACTTC.

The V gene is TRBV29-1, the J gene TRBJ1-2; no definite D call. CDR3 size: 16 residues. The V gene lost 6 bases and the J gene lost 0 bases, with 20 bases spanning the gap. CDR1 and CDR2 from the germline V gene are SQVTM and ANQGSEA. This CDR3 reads CSVGMGKGTANYGYTF. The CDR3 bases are TGCAGCGTCGGAATGGGTAAAGGAACAGCTAACTATGGCTACACCTTC.

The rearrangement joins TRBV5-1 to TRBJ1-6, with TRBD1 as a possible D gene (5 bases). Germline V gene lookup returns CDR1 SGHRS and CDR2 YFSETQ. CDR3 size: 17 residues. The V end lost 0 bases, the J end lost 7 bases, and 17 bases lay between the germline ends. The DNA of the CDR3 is TGCGCCAGCAGCTTGGATGGCCCGGGGGGTTGGAATTCACCCCTCCACTTT. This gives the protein CASSLDGPGGWNSPLHF.

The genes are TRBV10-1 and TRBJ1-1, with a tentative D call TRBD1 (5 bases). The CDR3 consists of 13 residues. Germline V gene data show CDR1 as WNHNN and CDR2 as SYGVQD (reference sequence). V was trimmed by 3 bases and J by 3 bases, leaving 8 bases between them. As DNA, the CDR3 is TGCGCCAGCAGTGAAGACAGCTACACTGAAGCTTTCTTT. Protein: CASSEDSYTEAFF.

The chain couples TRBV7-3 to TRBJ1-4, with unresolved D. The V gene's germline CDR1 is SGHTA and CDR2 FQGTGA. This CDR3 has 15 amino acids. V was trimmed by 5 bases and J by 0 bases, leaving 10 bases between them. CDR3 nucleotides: TGTGCCAGCAGCCCAGGCCATGCAACTAATGAAAAACTGTTTTTT. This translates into CASSPGHATNEKLFF.

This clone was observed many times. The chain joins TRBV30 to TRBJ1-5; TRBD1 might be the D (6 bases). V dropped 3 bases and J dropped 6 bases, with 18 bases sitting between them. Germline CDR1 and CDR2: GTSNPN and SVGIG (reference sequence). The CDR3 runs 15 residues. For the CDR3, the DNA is TGTGCCTGGAGCTCCCTCGGGGGGGACACTCAGCCCCAGCATTTT. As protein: CAWSSLGGDTQPQHF. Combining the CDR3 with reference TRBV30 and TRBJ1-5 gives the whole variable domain SQTIHQWPATLVQPVGSPLSLECTVEGTSNPNLYWYRQAAGRGLQLLFYSVGIGQISSEVPQNLSASRPQDRQFILSSKKLLLSDSGFYLCAWSSLGGDTQPQHFGDGTRLSIL.

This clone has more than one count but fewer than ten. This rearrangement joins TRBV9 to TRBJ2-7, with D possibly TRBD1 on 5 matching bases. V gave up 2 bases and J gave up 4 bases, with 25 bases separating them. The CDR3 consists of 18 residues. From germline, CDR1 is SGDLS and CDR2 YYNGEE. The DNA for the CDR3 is TGTGCCAGCAGCGTCGGACCTACGACAAGGGGCCTTCAGTACGAGCAGTACTTC. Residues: CASSVGPTTRGLQYEQYF.

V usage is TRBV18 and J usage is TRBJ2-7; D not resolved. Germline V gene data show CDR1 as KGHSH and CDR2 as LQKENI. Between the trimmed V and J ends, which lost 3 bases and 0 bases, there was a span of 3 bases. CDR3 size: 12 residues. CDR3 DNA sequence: TGTGCCAGCTCACCGGCCTCCTACGAGCAGTACTTC. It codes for CASSPASYEQYF.

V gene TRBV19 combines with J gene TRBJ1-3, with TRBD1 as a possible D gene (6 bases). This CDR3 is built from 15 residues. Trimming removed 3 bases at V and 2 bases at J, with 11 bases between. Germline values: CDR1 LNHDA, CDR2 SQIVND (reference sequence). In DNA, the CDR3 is TGTGCCAGTAGTATCTCACAGGGCACTGGAAACACCATATATTTT. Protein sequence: CASSISQGTGNTIYF.

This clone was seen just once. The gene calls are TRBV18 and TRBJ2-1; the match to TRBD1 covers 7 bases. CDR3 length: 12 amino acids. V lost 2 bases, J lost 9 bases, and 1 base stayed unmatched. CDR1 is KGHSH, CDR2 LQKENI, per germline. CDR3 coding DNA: TGTGCCAGCTCACCATCAGGGGGTGAGCAGTTCTTC. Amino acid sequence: CASSPSGGEQFF.

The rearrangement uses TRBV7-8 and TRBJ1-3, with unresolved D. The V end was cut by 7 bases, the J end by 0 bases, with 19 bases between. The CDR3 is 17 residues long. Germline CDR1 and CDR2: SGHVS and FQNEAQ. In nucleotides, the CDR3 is TGTGCCAGCAAGCTTAGCGGTCCTGGTCACTCTGGAAACACCATATATTTT. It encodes CASKLSGPGHSGNTIYF.

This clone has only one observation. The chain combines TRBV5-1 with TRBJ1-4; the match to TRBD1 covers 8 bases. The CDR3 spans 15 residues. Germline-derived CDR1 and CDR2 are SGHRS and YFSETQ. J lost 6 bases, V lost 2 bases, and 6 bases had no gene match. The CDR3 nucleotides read TGCGCCAGCAGCTTAGACGGGGGACAGGATGAAAAACTGTTTTTT. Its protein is CASSLDGGQDEKLFF.

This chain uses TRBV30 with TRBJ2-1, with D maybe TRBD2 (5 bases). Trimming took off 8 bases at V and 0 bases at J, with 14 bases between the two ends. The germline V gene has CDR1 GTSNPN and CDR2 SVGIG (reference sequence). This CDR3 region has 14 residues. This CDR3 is CAHHSGSSYNEQFF. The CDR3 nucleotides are TGTGCCCACCATTCGGGAAGCTCCTACAATGAGCAGTTCTTC.

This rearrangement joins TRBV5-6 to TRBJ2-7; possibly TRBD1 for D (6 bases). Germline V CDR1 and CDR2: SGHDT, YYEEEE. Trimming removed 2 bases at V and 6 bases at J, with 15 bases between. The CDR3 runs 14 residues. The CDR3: CASSFETGLSEQYF. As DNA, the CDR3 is TGTGCCAGCAGCTTCGAGACAGGACTGTCCGAGCAGTACTTC.